These T cell receptor beta chains were read from a single sample in a study of T cell responses to AZD1222 COVID-19 vaccine. Sequencing used immunoSEQ multiplex PCR; TCRdb keeps in-frame clones, though not all of them. The repertoire holds roughly 120,000 clones, with 88% as singletons. Sequenced material: peripheral blood, taken on day 0 of MenACWY control vaccination. Every receptor here comes from an adult in good health. Each CDR3 is given with its conserved first and last residue. Each record gives: CDR3 length, clone size, D gene, J gene, V gene, CDR3 DNA, CDR3 protein. The D gene is left open where the match is weak. Size is stated for part of the rows, as once, few or many counts, or as a class when the clone is expanded.

>13|NA|TRBD2|TRBJ2-1|TRBV7-3
TGTGCCAGCAGCCGACTAGCGGGAAGTGAGCAGTTCTTC
CASSRLAGSEQFF
>12|NA|TRBD1|TRBJ1-2|TRBV12-3/TRBV12-4
TGTGCCAGCAGTCCGACAGGGTACGGCTACACCTTC
CASSPTGYGYTF
>14|NA|NA|TRBJ2-6|TRBV9
TGTGCCAGCAGCTCGTTCTCTGGGGCCAACGTCCTGACTTTC
CASSSFSGANVLTF
>15|few|TRBD2|TRBJ2-1|TRBV29-1
TGCAGCGTGCAACCGGGACTAGCGGTTTACAATGAGCAGTTCTTC
CSVQPGLAVYNEQFF
>14|NA|NA|TRBJ2-5|TRBV15
TGTGCCACCAGCACCCGGACGGGGTGGGAGACCCAGTACTTC
CATSTRTGWETQYF
>14|NA|TRBD2|TRBJ2-7|TRBV28
TGTGCCAGCAGCACTAGCGGGAGAAGGTACGAGCAGTACTTC
CASSTSGRRYEQYF
>11|once|NA|TRBJ2-7|TRBV2
TGTGCCAGCAGTGGGTCCTACGAGCAGTACTTC
CASSGSYEQYF
>14|NA|NA|TRBJ2-7|TRBV6-5
TGTGCCAGCAGTCGACTACAGACCTCGGCCGAGCAGTACTTC
CASSRLQTSAEQYF
>13|NA|NA|TRBJ1-1|TRBV10-3
TGTGCCATCAGGCGACAGACGAACACTGAAGCTTTCTTT
CAIRRQTNTEAFF
>15|few|TRBD1|TRBJ2-5|TRBV10-1
TGCGCCAGCAGTGAAGGACAGGGGGCATTGGAGACCCAGTACTTC
CASSEGQGALETQYF
>16|once|TRBD2|TRBJ2-7|TRBV6-5
TGTGCCAGCAGTTACTTGGGACTAGCGAGCGGCTACGAGCAGTACTTC
CASSYLGLASGYEQYF
>14|NA|TRBD1|TRBJ1-5|TRBV30
TGTGCCTGGACCACGGGACAGGGCCCTCAGCCCCAGCATTTT
CAWTTGQGPQPQHF
>14|NA|NA|TRBJ1-3|TRBV18
TGTGCCAGCTCACCGCAGAGCTCTGGAAACACCATATATTTT
CASSPQSSGNTIYF
>15|NA|TRBD1|TRBJ2-7|TRBV5-1
TGCGCCAGCAGCTTGGGGACAGGGAGGTTTCGCGAGCAGTACTTC
CASSLGTGRFREQYF
>11|NA|NA|TRBJ2-7|TRBV19
TGTGCCAGTAGGGACAGCTACGAGCAGTACTTC
CASRDSYEQYF
>18|NA|TRBD1|TRBJ1-2|TRBV11-2
TGTGCCAGCAGCTTCTTCAAGTGGGGACAGGGAACCTCCTATGGCTACACCTTC
CASSFFKWGQGTSYGYTF
>12|NA|NA|TRBJ1-1|TRBV5-1
TGCGCCAGCAGCTCCAGGCCTCCCGAAGCTTTCTTT
CASSSRPPEAFF
>13|NA|NA|TRBJ2-5|TRBV10-3
TGTGCCATCGGGGGCGCGGGAGAAGAGACCCAGTACTTC
CAIGGAGEETQYF
>15|once|NA|TRBJ2-1|TRBV27
TGTGCCAGCAGTAAAGACTTCCTCCCTTACAATAAGCAGTTCTTC
CASSKDFLPYNKQFF
>14|once|NA|TRBJ2-6|TRBV7-2
TGTGCCAGCAGCCTAAACTCTGGGGCCAACGTCCTGACTTTC
CASSLNSGANVLTF
>13|NA|NA|TRBJ2-6|TRBV28
TGTGCCAGCAGTTTATCTGGGGCCAACGTCCTGACTTTC
CASSLSGANVLTF
>14|NA|NA|TRBJ2-7|TRBV24-1
TGTGCCACCAGTGATGGTCTACCTCCCTACGAGCAGTACTTC
CATSDGLPPYEQYF
>15|NA|NA|TRBJ2-1|TRBV24-1
TGTGCCACCAGTGCTATAGGAGGCGGGATAAATGAGCAGTTCTTC
CATSAIGGGINEQFF
>17|NA|NA|TRBJ1-4|TRBV5-1
TGCGCCAGCAGCTGGGGGTTGACAGCTGCAACTAATGAAAAACTGTTTTTT
CASSWGLTAATNEKLFF
>14|NA|NA|TRBJ2-7|TRBV28
TGTGCCAGCAGTTCAGGGACGGTAACCTACGAGCAGTACTTC
CASSSGTVTYEQYF
>14|once|TRBD2|TRBJ2-5|TRBV9
TGTGCCAGCAGCCCTAGCGGCAGCCAAGAGACCCAGTACTTC
CASSPSGSQETQYF
>15|NA|NA|TRBJ2-5|TRBV5-1
TGCGCCAGCAGCGTAACCGGGACATTGGAAGAGACCCAGTACTTC
CASSVTGTLEETQYF
>14|NA|TRBD2|TRBJ2-3|TRBV5-1
TGCGCCAGCTCTACTAGCGGTACCACAGATACGCAGTATTTT
CASSTSGTTDTQYF
>14|NA|NA|TRBJ2-3|TRBV10-3
TGTGCCATCAGTGGACGGTTTAGCACAGATACGCAGTATTTT
CAISGRFSTDTQYF
>17|NA|TRBD2|TRBJ2-2|TRBV6-4
TGTGCCAGCAGCCCAATAACTAGCGGAATAAACACCGGGGAGCTGTTTTTT
CASSPITSGINTGELFF
>12|NA|NA|TRBJ1-5|TRBV28
TGTGCCAGCAGTTTTGTTACGGGGGCCCAGCATTTT
CASSFVTGAQHF
>19|NA|TRBD2|TRBJ2-3|TRBV11-2
TGTGCCAGCAGCTTCCCTCGTCGTACTAGCGGGACTAGCACAGATACGCAGTATTTT
CASSFPRRTSGTSTDTQYF
>16|once|TRBD2|TRBJ2-1|TRBV15
TGTGCCACCAGCGAGGGGGAGCGGGAGCCCTACAATGAGCAGTTCTTC
CATSEGEREPYNEQFF
>16|NA|NA|TRBJ1-3|TRBV24-1
TGTGCCACCAGTGAACCGGGACGGCGCTCTGGAAACACCATATATTTT
CATSEPGRRSGNTIYF
>15|NA|NA|TRBJ1-1|TRBV9
TGTGCCAGCAGCGTAGGTGGACTTTTGAACACTGAAGCTTTCTTT
CASSVGGLLNTEAFF
>12|NA|NA|TRBJ1-2|TRBV5-1
TGCGCCAGCAGCTCCGTCAGAGGTGGCTACACCTTC
CASSSVRGGYTF
>16|once|TRBD1|TRBJ1-5|TRBV28
TGTGCCAGCAGGAGGGACAGCTACTATAGCAATCAGCCCCAGCATTTT
CASRRDSYYSNQPQHF
>13|NA|NA|TRBJ1-3|TRBV30
TGTGCCTGGAGTGTACGCCCTCCTCGAGCCATATATTTT
CAWSVRPPRAIYF
>13|NA|NA|TRBJ2-7|TRBV27
TGTGCCAGTAAGAGGGGACAAGGCTACGAGCAGTACTTC
CASKRGQGYEQYF
>14|NA|TRBD1|TRBJ1-4|TRBV5-4
TGTGCCAGCAGCGAGACAGGGGACCATGAAAAACTGTTTTTT
CASSETGDHEKLFF
>14|NA|NA|TRBJ2-7|TRBV18
TGTGCCAGCTCACCGATGACAGTATCCGACGAGCAGTACTTC
CASSPMTVSDEQYF
>13|NA|TRBD1|TRBJ1-2|TRBV2
TGTGCCAGCAGTCTCGAGACAGGGTTTGGCTACACCTTC
CASSLETGFGYTF
>10|few|NA|TRBJ1-2|TRBV2
TGTGCCAGCGCGAACTATGGCTACACCTTC
CASANYGYTF
>16|NA|TRBD1|TRBJ2-5|TRBV11-3
TGTGCCAGCAGCTCGGGACAGGGGGCTGGAAAAGAGACCCAGTACTTC
CASSSGQGAGKETQYF
>13|NA|NA|TRBJ2-5|TRBV4-2
TGTGCCAGCAGCCAATCTGGGTGGGAGACCCAGTACTTC
CASSQSGWETQYF
>14|NA|NA|TRBJ2-5|TRBV3-1/TRBV3-2
TGTGCCAGCAGCCTCGAGGATAGCCTCCAGACCCAGTACTTC
CASSLEDSLQTQYF
>15|NA|NA|TRBJ1-1|TRBV4-1
TGCGCCAGCAGTCAAAGGGCGAGGACAAGCACAGGAGCTTTCTTT
CASSQRARTSTGAFF
>24|NA|NA|TRBJ1-5|TRBV21-1
TGTGCCAGCAGCAAAGGACGGGTGGACAGGACCAAAATCCCCCGCTATAGGAGCAATCAGCCCCAGCATTTT
CASSKGRVDRTKIPRYRSNQPQHF
>11|few|NA|TRBJ2-3|TRBV12-3/TRBV12-4
TGTGCCAGCAGTTCCGGGAGTACGCAGTATTTT
CASSSGSTQYF
>16|NA|NA|TRBJ2-1|TRBV4-2
TGTGCCAGCAGCCAACCCTCCAGGCCATCCTACAATGAGCAGTTCTTC
CASSQPSRPSYNEQFF
>15|once|NA|TRBJ2-1|TRBV11-2
TGTGCCAGCAGGGAAGGGATCTCGACCTACAATGAGCAGTTCTTC
CASREGISTYNEQFF